Reported below is one T cell receptor beta chain. What it binds is unknown. This entry belongs to a study of cytomegalovirus exposure and HLA in healthy donors. Study results and caveats: Later work found that TCR association rates differed between HLA loci; DRB1 had the most and HLA-C the fewest.

V lost 2 bases to trimming and J lost 4 bases, with 5 bases between them. Germline values: CDR1 LNHDA, CDR2 SQIVND (reference sequence). The CDR3 is 12 residues long. PCR amplification relied on 60 Vbeta primers (plus 13 Jbeta primers). The method was immunoSEQ multiplex PCR; TCRdb's version includes in-frame clones alone and lacks a portion of them. The sample yields 150,000 to 200,000 clones, roughly four fifths seen once. The sequence came from a woman aged 45-65 years in good health and CMV-seropositive. The sequencing sample was made of PBMCs. The chain combines TRBV19 with TRBJ1-2; D is ambiguous. The CDR3 is CASSINSYGYTF. The CDR3, as DNA: TGTGCCAGTAGTATAAACAGCTATGGCTACACCTTC.